This T cell receptor (beta chain) was sequenced in a study of glioma-infiltrating T cells. The iRepertoire nested amplicon-rescue multiplex PCR amplified TCR alpha and beta CDR3s from RNA. One entry per CDR3 protein results from TCRdb running MiXCR on the multiplex PCR reads. The sample lists about 410,000 distinct CDR3 sequences, 41% seen once, with around 11% in the top ten. CDR1 is MNHNY, CDR2 SVGAGI, per germline (reference sequence). J lost 2 bases, V lost 2 bases, and 10 bases had no gene match. CDR3 length equals 17 residues. In its sample, this clonotype was seen a few times. The chain links TRBV6-6 to TRBJ2-5; 8 bases fit TRBD2. The sequencing sample was made of glioma tissue, nonneoplastic brain tissue, or PBMCs (not recorded which). This receptor was obtained from a human donor with low-grade glioma or glioblastoma, undergoing nonglioma brain surgery, or in good health (not recorded which). The CDR3 DNA reads as TGTGCCAGCAGTTACGGCGGGGGGCGATGGGTTCAAGAGACCCAGTACTTC. It codes for CASSYGGGRWVQETQYF.